The sequence of this TCR beta chain was determined in a study of blood T cell repertoires in COVID-19. Original analysis: Estimated nucleated cell counts came from reference gene primer amplification. The table came from immunoSEQ multiplex PCR; TCRdb's copy has only in-frame clones and leaves some out. V, J and clone size are those of that table, while D and trimming were read from the DNA. The profile shows 400,000 or so clones, 90% of them singletons. In terms of age and location, participants ranged from about 18 to 95 years and lived in approximately 26 US areas. Cohort 3 donors were reported recovered after two negative PCRs, clearance, or symptom resolution. The CDR3 is made up of 16 amino acids. Per the germline V gene, CDR1 is LGHDT and CDR2 is YNNKEL (reference sequence). With 2 bases clipped from V and 8 bases from J, the junction kept 11 bases outside the gene matches.

The gene calls are TRBV3-1 (or the pseudogene TRBV3-2) and TRBJ1-4; 7 bases agree with TRBD1. This TCR came from a man younger than 35 who had recovered from COVID-19. Sample: PBMCs or T cells enriched from blood (not recorded which). CDR3 bases: TGTGCCAGCAGCCAACCCGAACAGGGGTTACGGGAAAAACTGTTTTTT. It is translated as CASSQPEQGLREKLFF.